This T cell receptor (beta chain) is from a study of Tregs in tolerant kidney transplant recipients. Trimming cost V 3 bases and J 5 bases; bases outside gene matches: 21. CDR1 is MDHEN and CDR2 is SYDVKM in the germline V gene. CDR3 length: 20 residues. Clones were read by immunoSEQ multiplex PCR, and TCRdb kept only the in-frame ones, dropping some. The repertoire includes about 52,000 clones, roughly nine tenths of them detected once, and around 15% sits in the top ten. The nonmyeloablative bone marrow transplants came from related graft donors, with transient mixed chimerism. This clonotype was sampled from a human patient who received a combined kidney and bone marrow transplant. The T cells may partly be graft donor cells. The chain recombines TRBV28 with TRBJ1-4, with 7 bases aligning to TRBD1. Specimen: CD8+ T cells from blood (PBMCs), collected 24 months after the transplant. Written as DNA, the CDR3 is TGTGCCAGCAGTTTCTCTCGCCGGGACGTGTGGAGGGGGCCGAATGAAAAACTGTTTTTT. Protein sequence: CASSFSRRDVWRGPNEKLFF.